This paragraph reports one T cell receptor (beta chain). The repertoire was sequenced with immunoSEQ multiplex PCR; TCRdb's copy has only in-frame clones and lacks some. In the table there are some 100,000 clones, about 92% of which are singletons. The data are from a study of control samples from healthy donors and cancer patients. Input material: blood. This clonotype was sampled from a man between 18 and 29 years old in good health.

In DNA form, the CDR3 reads TGTGCCAGCAGCCCGGGGACAGGGACTAATGAAAAACTGTTTTTT. Amino acids: CASSPGTGTNEKLFF. V is TRBV11-3 and J is TRBJ1-4, with 9 bases lining up with TRBD1. CDR3 length: 15 residues. Trimming cost V 5 bases and J 2 bases; bases outside gene matches: 3. The germline V gene encodes CDR1 SGHNT and CDR2 YENEEA. Based on the CDR3 plus reference TRBV11-3 and TRBJ1-4, the full variable domain is EAGVVQSPRYKIIEKKQPVAFWCNPISGHNTLYWYLQNLGQGPELLIRYENEEAVDDSQLPKDRFSAERLKGVDSTLKIQPAELGDSAVYLCASSPGTGTNEKLFFGSGTQLSVL.